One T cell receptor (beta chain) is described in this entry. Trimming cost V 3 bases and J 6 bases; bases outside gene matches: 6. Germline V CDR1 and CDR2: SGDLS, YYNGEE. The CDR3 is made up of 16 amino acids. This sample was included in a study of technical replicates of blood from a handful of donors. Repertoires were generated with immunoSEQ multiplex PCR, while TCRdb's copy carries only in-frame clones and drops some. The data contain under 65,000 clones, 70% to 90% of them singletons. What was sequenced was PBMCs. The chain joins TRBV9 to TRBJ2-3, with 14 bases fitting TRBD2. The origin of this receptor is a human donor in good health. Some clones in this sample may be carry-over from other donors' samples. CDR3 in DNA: TGTGCCAGCAGCGCCGGACTAGCGGGAGGTTACGATACGCAGTATTTT. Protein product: CASSAGLAGGYDTQYF. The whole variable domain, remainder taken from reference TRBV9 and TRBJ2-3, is DSGVTQTPKHLITATGQRVTLRCSPRSGDLSVYWYQQSLDQGLQFLIQYYNGEERAKGNILERFSAQQFPDLHSELNLSSLELGDSALYFCASSAGLAGGYDTQYFGPGTRLTVL.